Listed below are T cell receptor beta chains from one sample, sequenced in a study of cytomegalovirus exposure and HLA in healthy donors. Assay used: immunoSEQ multiplex PCR; TCRdb lists only in-frame clones, some missing. Altogether 60,000 to 70,000 clones are present, roughly 84% being singletons, with the ten largest covering under 3%. Sequenced: PBMCs. Receptors were obtained from a woman in her thirties in good health and CMV-seronegative. The CDR3 runs from the conserved cysteine through the conserved F or W. The order of the fields is CDR3 length, V gene, J gene, D gene, clone size, CDR3 DNA, CDR3 protein. A D gene is named only where the DNA matches it firmly. Size values are once, few and many counts, or a class for expanded clones, and some rows have none.

15	TRBV4-1	TRBJ2-1	TRBD2	NA	TGCGCCAGCAGCCAGCGGGAGGTGGCTGTCAATGAGCAGTTCTTC	CASSQREVAVNEQFF
17	TRBV27	TRBJ2-3	NA	NA	TGTGCCAGCAGCTCTACTGGGCTTTTTCGGGGGACAGATACGCAGTATTTT	CASSSTGLFRGTDTQYF
15	TRBV5-8	TRBJ2-1	TRBD1	few	TGTGCCAGCAGCCCGGGACAGGGTTGGCTCAATGAGCAGTTCTTC	CASSPGQGWLNEQFF
14	TRBV7-2	TRBJ1-1	NA	NA	TGTGCCAGCAGCATCGACAGGATCAACACTGAAGCTTTCTTT	CASSIDRINTEAFF
16	TRBV19	TRBJ1-2	TRBD1	NA	TGTGCCAGTAGTCCCGGGACAGGGGCTCCACCGGCTGGCTACACCTTC	CASSPGTGAPPAGYTF
13	TRBV9	TRBJ1-2	NA	NA	TGTGCCAGCTCGACCGACAATCTATATGGCTACACCTTC	CASSTDNLYGYTF
13	TRBV2	TRBJ1-2	NA	once	TGTGCCAGCAGTGGAGACTCTAACTATGGCTACACCTTC	CASSGDSNYGYTF
15	TRBV7-2	TRBJ2-6	NA	NA	TGTGCCAGCAGCTTAATGGGAGCTGGGGCCAACGTCCTGACTTTC	CASSLMGAGANVLTF
17	TRBV11-3	TRBJ1-4	TRBD1	NA	TGTGCCAGCAGCCCCCGCTTCCGGGACAGGAGGAATGAAAAACTGTTTTTT	CASSPRFRDRRNEKLFF
14	TRBV6-5	TRBJ2-1	NA	NA	TGTGCCAGCAGTCCGGGACTTCTTTACAATGAGCAGTTCTTC	CASSPGLLYNEQFF
19	TRBV4-3	TRBJ2-3	TRBD2	few	TGCGCCAGCAGCCAAGATCCACCTCCTAGCGGGGGATTCACAGATACGCAGTATTTT	CASSQDPPPSGGFTDTQYF
15	TRBV27	TRBJ2-1	NA	NA	TGTGCCAGCAGTTTGGAGGGCAGGGGGTTCGATGAGCAGTTCTTC	CASSLEGRGFDEQFF
14	TRBV7-2	TRBJ1-2	TRBD1	NA	TGTGCCAGCAGCTCAGACACAGGGGTACATGGCTACACCTTC	CASSSDTGVHGYTF
14	TRBV6-5	TRBJ1-1	NA	NA	TGTGCCAGCAGTTATCGGGGGACGAACACTGAAGCTTTCTTT	CASSYRGTNTEAFF
16	TRBV18	TRBJ1-1	NA	NA	TGTGCCAGCTCACGGGACACCCCTGGTGGGAACACTGAAGCTTTCTTT	CASSRDTPGGNTEAFF
15	TRBV7-2	TRBJ1-4	TRBD1	NA	TGTGCCAGCAGCGCCCGACAGGGGGCTGGAGAAAAACTGTTTTTT	CASSARQGAGEKLFF
14	TRBV5-5	TRBJ1-2	NA	NA	TGTGCCAGCAGCTTAGCCCCCCTTAACTATGGCTACACCTTC	CASSLAPLNYGYTF
14	TRBV5-4	TRBJ1-1	NA	NA	TGTGCCAGCAGCTTGGGCAGGGAGAACACTGAAGCTTTCTTT	CASSLGRENTEAFF
15	TRBV5-6	TRBJ2-1	TRBD1	few	TGTGCCAGCAGCTTGGACGGGACAGGGAGAAATGAGCAGTTCTTC	CASSLDGTGRNEQFF
15	TRBV30	TRBJ1-5	NA	NA	TGTGCCTGGAGTGTATCGACAGAGGGCAATCAGCCCCAGCATTTT	CAWSVSTEGNQPQHF
12	TRBV19	TRBJ1-2	NA	NA	TGTGCCAGTAGTCCCACGGGAGGCGGGGACACCTTC	CASSPTGGGDTF
15	TRBV6-1	TRBJ2-3	NA	once	TGTGCCAGCAGTGAAGAACCGGGACTTCCTCATGGGCAGTATTTT	CASSEEPGLPHGQYF
15	TRBV19	TRBJ1-3	NA	NA	TGTGCCAGTATTGAGGGATCGAGCTCTGGAAACACCATATATTTT	CASIEGSSSGNTIYF
14	TRBV19	TRBJ1-5	NA	NA	TGTGCCAGTAGAAGGGAGGGCAGCAATCAGCCCCAGCATTTT	CASRREGSNQPQHF
15	TRBV5-6	TRBJ1-2	TRBD1	NA	TGTGCCAGCAGCGTCGGACAGGGGGCGCCTGCTGGCTACACCTTC	CASSVGQGAPAGYTF
15	TRBV7-7	TRBJ2-5	TRBD1	few	TGTGCCAGCAGTTCGACAGGGGTTTCGGAAGAGACCCAGTACTTC	CASSSTGVSEETQYF
15	TRBV4-1	TRBJ2-1	TRBD1	NA	TGCGCCAGCAGGGGGGGACAGGGGGCGTTGAATGAGCAGTTCTTC	CASRGGQGALNEQFF
12	TRBV28	TRBJ1-1	NA	NA	TGTGCCAGCAGTGACAGGAATCGAATCGCTTTCTTT	CASSDRNRIAFF
12	TRBV19	TRBJ1-2	NA	NA	TGTGCCAGTAGTGCGCCCAATCAAGGCTACACCTTC	CASSAPNQGYTF
13	TRBV14	TRBJ2-7	NA	NA	TGTGCCAGCAGCCCCTTTGTGACGGGAGAGCAGTACTTC	CASSPFVTGEQYF
15	TRBV5-6	TRBJ2-6	NA	NA	TGTGCCAGCAGCTTGGTACACTCTGGGGCCAACGTCCTGACTTTC	CASSLVHSGANVLTF
16	TRBV27	TRBJ2-3	NA	NA	TGTGCCAGCAGTTTCCTTCGACATAGGGGGACAGATACGCAGTATTTT	CASSFLRHRGTDTQYF
15	TRBV6-6	TRBJ2-4	NA	NA	TGTGCCAGCAGTTATCCGGACAATGGCAAAAACATTCAGTACTTC	CASSYPDNGKNIQYF
15	TRBV5-6	TRBJ1-5	NA	NA	TGTGCCAGCAGCTTGGGAGCAGGGGGCAATCAGCCCCAGCATTTT	CASSLGAGGNQPQHF
15	TRBV5-4	TRBJ2-3	NA	NA	TGTGCCAGCAGCCTTGACTATGGAGGCACAGATACGCAGTATTTT	CASSLDYGGTDTQYF
14	TRBV21-1	TRBJ2-2	NA	NA	TGTGCCAGCAACGGCGGTCAGAACACCGGGGAGCTGTTTTTT	CASNGGQNTGELFF
12	TRBV7-9	TRBJ1-5	NA	NA	TGTGCCAGCAGCCCTGTCCGGCAGCCCCAGCATTTT	CASSPVRQPQHF
15	TRBV29-1	TRBJ1-2	TRBD1	NA	TGCAGCGTTGAAAGGGACAGGGGGTCAAGCTATGGCTACACCTTC	CSVERDRGSSYGYTF
16	TRBV6-6	TRBJ2-1	TRBD1	NA	TGTGCCAGCATCCTCACCTCCGGGACAGGGGACAATGAGCAGTTCTTC	CASILTSGTGDNEQFF